These 14 T cell receptor beta chains came from one sample sequenced in a study of blood T cell repertoires in COVID-19 (dated by TCRdb to the early 2020s). To prepare the library, the immunoSEQ multiplex PCR assay was applied. What TCRdb holds here is the immuneACCESS table cut down to in-frame rearrangements. Part of the clones is not present; checked against another copy, under half of the missing clones reflect an unresolved V gene, and the others are unexplained. A total of fewer than 350,000 clones appear in this sample, about 86% of them only once. The top ten clones comprise approximately 12% of the sample. The specimen was peripheral blood. The receptor source for this set is a woman in her twenties or thirties with COVID-19, enrolled during active disease.

The rearrangement uses TRBV12-3 or TRBV12-4 and TRBJ1-2; D unclear. V lost 6 bases and J lost 8, with 16 bases in between. The length of the CDR3 is 13 residues. The DNA of the CDR3 is TGTGCCAGCAGCCCCGACGGACTTAGGGGCTACACCTTC. Its translation: CASSPDGLRGYTF.

The J gene is TRBJ1-2, the V gene TRBV24-1, with a weak D call TRBD1 (6 bases). Looked up from germline, CDR1 is KGHDR and CDR2 is SFDVKD. V was cut by 5 bases and J by 8 bases, with 14 bases left in between. This CDR3 spans 13 amino acids. CDR3 DNA: TGTGCCACCAGTGGGGCAGGGGTGATGGGCTACACCTTC. The encoded protein is CATSGAGVMGYTF.

This clone has just a few counts. The chain carries TRBV6-1 and TRBJ1-5; 8 positions match TRBD1. This CDR3 is 15 amino acids long. The germline CDR1 and CDR2 sequences are MNHNS and SASEGT. The ends lost 2 bases at V and 7 bases at J; junction bases unmatched: 7. The CDR3 loop is CASSELGQGGQPQHF. CDR3 bases: TGTGCCAGCAGTGAACTCGGACAGGGAGGACAGCCCCAGCATTTT.

The chain joins TRBV5-1 to TRBJ1-6; maybe TRBD1 (5 bases). Trimming pared 5 bases from V and 1 base from J, leaving 19 bases between. This CDR3 spans 18 amino acids. CDR1 is SGHRS and CDR2 is YFSETQ in the germline V gene. In DNA form, the CDR3 reads TGCGCCAGCAGGGGAGGGGAGTTCGTGAGGTCCTATAATTCACCCCTCCACTTT. Its translation is CASRGGEFVRSYNSPLHF.

J is TRBJ1-4 and V is TRBV6-5; D is undetermined. Trimming stripped 7 bases from V and 10 bases from J, with 10 bases between. The CDR3 has 11 residues. CDR1 is MNHEY, CDR2 SVGAGI, per germline. The CDR3 protein is CASTGEGKLFF. The CDR3 DNA is TGTGCCAGCACCGGAGAGGGAAAACTGTTTTTT.

The rearrangement joins TRBV18 to TRBJ1-1; a weak D match, TRBD1 (5 bases). CDR1 is KGHSH, CDR2 LQKENI, per germline. V dropped 2 bases and J dropped 6 bases, with 7 bases sitting between them. The CDR3 is 12 residues long. DNA for the CDR3: TGTGCCAGCTCACCAGGGGCCCCTGAAGCTTTCTTT. Protein sequence: CASSPGAPEAFF.

This sequence joins TRBV7-9 and TRBJ1-2, with D perhaps TRBD1 (6 bases). Trimming shortened V by 9 bases and J by 2 bases, and 13 bases separated the two germline ends. CDR1 and CDR2 (germline): SEHNR, FQNEAQ (reference sequence). The CDR3 has 13 residues. CDR3 region: CASQRQGNYGYTF. DNA of the CDR3: TGTGCCAGTCAACGCCAGGGGAACTATGGCTACACCTTC.

This clone was seen more than once but under ten times. This sequence joins TRBV3-1 (or the pseudogene TRBV3-2) and TRBJ2-7, with D perhaps matching TRBD2 (6 bases). Germline CDR1 is LGHDT and CDR2 is YNNKEL (reference sequence). V dropped 0 bases and J dropped 2 bases, with 11 bases sitting between them. The CDR3 spans 15 residues. This chain's CDR3 is CASSQDYREPYEQYF. For the CDR3, the DNA is TGTGCCAGCAGCCAAGATTACCGGGAGCCCTACGAGCAGTACTTC.

The genes are TRBV7-2 and TRBJ2-1; D may be TRBD2 (6 bases). CDR1 is SGHTA and CDR2 is FQGNSA in the germline V gene. The ends were cut back, 5 bases at V and 15 bases at J, with 17 bases in the middle. The CDR3 has 12 amino acids. The CDR3 loop reads CASSPYGGGPFF. DNA for the CDR3: TGTGCCAGCAGCCCGTACGGGGGTGGTCCGTTCTTC.

The rearrangement joins TRBV4-1 to TRBJ1-1; perhaps TRBD1 as D (6 bases). Trimming cost V 7 bases and J 2 bases, with 20 bases left between them. CDR1 MGHRA and CDR2 YSYEKL come from the germline V gene. The CDR3 sequence is 16 residues long. The CDR3 DNA reads TGCGCCAGCAAACCCTTCCCGGGGGGGCTAAACACTGAAGCTTTCTTT. This gives the protein CASKPFPGGLNTEAFF.

The chain links TRBV3-1 (or the pseudogene TRBV3-2) to TRBJ1-5; D is unresolved. Germline loops: CDR1 LGHDT, CDR2 YNNKEL (reference sequence). Trimming pared 5 bases from V and 9 bases from J, leaving 17 bases between. The CDR3 is made up of 14 amino acids. CDR3 sequence: CASSAGLGIVPQHF. The CDR3 nucleotides read TGTGCCAGCAGCGCGGGCCTCGGGATCGTGCCCCAGCATTTT.

The chain carries TRBV5-4 and TRBJ2-3; 13 bases fit TRBD2. CDR3 length equals 15 residues. The trim removed 5 bases at V and 5 bases at J, leaving 5 bases unmatched. The germline V gene encodes CDR1 SGHNT and CDR2 YYREEE (reference sequence). CDR3 loop: CASRRTSGGGDTQYF. CDR3 sequence (DNA): TGTGCCAGCAGACGGACTAGCGGGGGTGGAGATACGCAGTATTTT.

The chain has TRBV10-3 and TRBJ2-5; D not resolved. The CDR3 is 14 amino acids. V was cut by 0 bases and J by 4 bases, with 9 bases left in between. Germline V gene lookup returns CDR1 ENHRY and CDR2 SYGVKD. DNA for the CDR3: TGTGCCATCAGTGAGTCGAGTATTTCAGAGACCCAGTACTTC. Protein sequence: CAISESSISETQYF.

J is TRBJ2-7 and V is TRBV18, with D perhaps matching TRBD1 (6 bases). CDR1 is KGHSH, CDR2 LQKENI, per germline. This CDR3 region has 13 residues. V was pared by 3 bases and J by 5 bases, with 11 bases between. The CDR3 DNA reads TGTGCCAGCTCACCCACAGGGCTCAACGAGCAGTACTTC. Protein sequence: CASSPTGLNEQYF.